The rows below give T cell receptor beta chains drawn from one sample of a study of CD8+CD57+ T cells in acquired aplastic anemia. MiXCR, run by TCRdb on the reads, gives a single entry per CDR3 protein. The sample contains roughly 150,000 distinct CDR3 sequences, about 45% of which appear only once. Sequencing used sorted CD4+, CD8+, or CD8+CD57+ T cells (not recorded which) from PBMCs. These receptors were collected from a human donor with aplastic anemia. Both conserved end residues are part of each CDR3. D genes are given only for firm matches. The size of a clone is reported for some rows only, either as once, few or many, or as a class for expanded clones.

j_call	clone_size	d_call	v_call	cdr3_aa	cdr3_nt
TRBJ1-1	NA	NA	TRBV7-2	CASTLLQEAFF	TGTGCCAGCACCCTCCTCCAGGAAGCTTTCTTT
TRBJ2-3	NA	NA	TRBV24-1	CATSMVDTQYF	TGTGCCACCAGCATGGTGGATACGCAGTATTTT
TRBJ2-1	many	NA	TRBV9	CASSVTGEGGEQFF	TGTGCCAGCAGCGTGACGGGAGAAGGCGGTGAGCAGTTCTTC
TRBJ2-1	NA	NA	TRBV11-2	CASSSRQGGTYNEQFF	TGTGCCAGCAGCTCCCGACAGGGAGGGACCTACAATGAGCAGTTCTTC
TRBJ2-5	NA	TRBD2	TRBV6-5	CASSYGSGEETQYF	TGTGCCAGCAGTTATGGTAGCGGGGAAGAGACCCAGTACTTC
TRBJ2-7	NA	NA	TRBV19	CASSIDLGGSYEQYF	TGTGCCAGTAGTATAGATCTCGGGGGTTCCTACGAGCAGTACTTC
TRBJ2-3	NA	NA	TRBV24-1	CASSYRGLGGGDTQYF	TGTGCCAGCAGCTACCGCGGACTGGGGGGCGGCGATACGCAGTATTTT
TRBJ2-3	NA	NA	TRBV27	CATLGGGTDTQYF	TGTGCCACCCTAGGCGGGGGCACAGATACGCAGTATTTT
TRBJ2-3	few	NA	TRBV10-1	CASSASEDTQYF	TGCGCCAGCAGTGCATCAGAAGATACGCAGTATTTT
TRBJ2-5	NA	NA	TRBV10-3	CAITDRARGQETQYF	TGTGCCATCACAGACCGGGCTAGGGGACAAGAGACCCAGTACTTC
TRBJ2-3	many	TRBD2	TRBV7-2	CASNSGGERDTQYF	TGTGCCAGCAACTCGGGGGGTGAAAGAGATACGCAGTATTTT
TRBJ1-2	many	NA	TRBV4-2	CASSQALGYTF	TGTGCCAGCAGCCAAGCCCTCGGCTACACCTTC
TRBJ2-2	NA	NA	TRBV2	CASTSAPGGTGELFF	TGTGCCAGCACGAGCGCACCAGGGGGGACCGGGGAGCTGTTTTTT
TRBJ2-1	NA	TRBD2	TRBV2	CASARRGSGASNEQFF	TGTGCCAGCGCCCGCCGTGGTAGCGGGGCTTCGAATGAGCAGTTCTTC
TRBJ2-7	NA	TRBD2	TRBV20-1	CSAITSGRAYEQYF	TGCAGTGCTATCACTAGCGGGAGGGCCTACGAGCAGTACTTC
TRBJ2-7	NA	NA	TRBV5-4	CASSLEGFSEQYF	TGTGCCAGCAGCTTGGAAGGGTTCTCCGAGCAGTACTTC
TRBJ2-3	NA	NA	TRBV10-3	CAISESVASTDTQYF	TGTGCCATCAGTGAGTCTGTGGCCAGCACAGATACGCAGTATTTT
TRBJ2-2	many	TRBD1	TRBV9	CASSPTGGLTGELFF	TGTGCCAGCAGTCCGACAGGGGGCCTGACCGGGGAGCTGTTTTTT
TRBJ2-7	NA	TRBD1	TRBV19	CASSTTLRGRDEQYF	TGTGCCAGTAGTACGACTCTCAGGGGGCGGGACGAGCAGTACTTC
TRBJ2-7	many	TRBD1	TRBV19	CASSIGGTVSEQYF	TGTGCCAGTAGTATAGGTGGGACAGTGAGCGAGCAGTACTTC
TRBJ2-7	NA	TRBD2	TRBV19	CASSILAGGSPLYEQYF	TGTGCCAGTAGTATTCTGGCGGGAGGTTCCCCCCTGTACGAGCAGTACTTC
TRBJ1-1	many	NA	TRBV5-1	CASASNDIPQRRTEAFF	TGCGCCAGCGCTTCCAACGACATACCCCAAAGGAGGACTGAAGCTTTCTTT
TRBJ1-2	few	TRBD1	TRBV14	CASSRQGVYGYTF	TGTGCCAGCAGCCGACAGGGCGTCTATGGCTACACCTTC
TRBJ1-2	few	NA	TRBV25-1	CASSSRASKGYTF	TGTGCCAGCAGTTCCCGGGCCAGCAAGGGCTACACCTTC
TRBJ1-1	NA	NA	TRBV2	CASSGRGGGTEAFF	TGTGCCAGCAGTGGACGGGGGGGTGGCACTGAAGCTTTCTTT
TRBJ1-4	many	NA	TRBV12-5	CASGLAQEKLFF	TGTGCTAGTGGTTTGGCTCAAGAAAAACTGTTTTTT
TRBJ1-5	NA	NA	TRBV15	CATYRITEPQHF	TGTGCCACTTACAGGATAACGGAGCCCCAGCATTTT
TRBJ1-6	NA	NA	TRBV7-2	CASSHPGESPLHF	TGTGCCAGCAGCCATCCAGGGGAGTCACCCCTCCACTTT
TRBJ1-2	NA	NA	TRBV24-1	CATSDPRGGGYGYTF	TGTGCCACCAGTGATCCGAGGGGAGGGGGTTATGGCTACACCTTC
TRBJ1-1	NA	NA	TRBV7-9	CASSLTVTEAFF	TGTGCCAGCAGCCTGACCGTCACTGAAGCTTTCTTT
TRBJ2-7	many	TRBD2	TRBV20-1	CSATSPGLAGPTYEQYF	TGCAGTGCTACCAGTCCGGGACTAGCGGGACCGACCTACGAGCAGTACTTC
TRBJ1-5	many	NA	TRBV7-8	CASSLRARDSNQPQHF	TGTGCCAGCAGCTTAAGGGCGCGTGATAGCAATCAGCCCCAGCATTTT
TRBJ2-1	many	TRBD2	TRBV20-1	CSAPSPSSGSNEQFF	TGCAGTGCCCCAAGTCCGTCTAGCGGGAGCAATGAGCAGTTCTTC
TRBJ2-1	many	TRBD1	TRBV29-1	CSVDIQGAMEWQFF	TGCAGCGTTGACATCCAGGGGGCTATGGAATGGCAGTTCTTC
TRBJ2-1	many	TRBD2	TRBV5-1	CASSLLPSGRGDEQFF	TGCGCCAGCAGCTTGTTACCTAGCGGGAGGGGGGATGAGCAGTTCTTC
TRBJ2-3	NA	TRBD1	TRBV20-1	CSAYRDRATDTQYF	TGCAGTGCTTACCGGGACAGGGCAACAGATACGCAGTATTTT
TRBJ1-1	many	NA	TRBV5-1	CASSPTPGINTEAFF	TGCGCCAGCAGCCCTACACCGGGGATAAACACTGAAGCTTTCTTT
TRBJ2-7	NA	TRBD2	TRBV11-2	CASSFSWTSGKRSYEQYF	TGTGCCAGCAGCTTCTCATGGACTAGCGGAAAGAGATCCTACGAGCAGTACTTC
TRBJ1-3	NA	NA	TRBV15	CATSSGGRSGNTIYF	TGTGCCACCAGCAGCGGTGGGCGCTCTGGAAACACCATATATTTT
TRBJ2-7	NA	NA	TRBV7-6	CASSLAVGGFEQYF	TGTGCCAGCAGCTTAGCGGTAGGGGGATTCGAGCAGTACTTC
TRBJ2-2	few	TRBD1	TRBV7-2	CASSLTGGSTGELFF	TGTGCCAGCAGCTTAACAGGGGGCTCGACCGGGGAGCTGTTTTTT
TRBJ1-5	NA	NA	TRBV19	CASSIVFGNQPQHF	TGTGCCAGTAGTATAGTTTTCGGGAATCAGCCCCAGCATTTT
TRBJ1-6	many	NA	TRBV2	CASSEWQLSSYNSPLHF	TGTGCCAGCAGTGAGTGGCAGCTAAGCTCCTATAATTCACCCCTCCACTTT
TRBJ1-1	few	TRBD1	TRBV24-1	CATSDSRGPGGRAFF	TGTGCCACCAGTGATTCGAGGGGGCCAGGGGGACGAGCTTTCTTT
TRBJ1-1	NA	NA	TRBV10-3	CAISESSGQNTEAFF	TGTGCCATCAGTGAGTCGTCGGGTCAGAACACTGAAGCTTTCTTT
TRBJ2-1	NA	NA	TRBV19	CASSIKGGFEQFF	TGTGCCAGTAGTATAAAAGGGGGATTTGAGCAGTTCTTC
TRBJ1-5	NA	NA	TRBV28	CASRDRYSNQPQHF	TGTGCCAGCAGAGACAGATATAGCAATCAGCCCCAGCATTTT
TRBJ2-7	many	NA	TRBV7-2	CASSLRGTYEQYF	TGTGCCAGCAGCTTACGGGGGACCTACGAGCAGTACTTC
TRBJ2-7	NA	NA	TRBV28	CATCRSETTYEQYF	TGTGCCACTTGTAGATCCGAGACGACCTACGAGCAGTACTTC
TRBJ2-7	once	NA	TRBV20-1	CSAPDTQTYEQYF	TGCAGTGCACCCGACACACAAACCTACGAGCAGTACTTC
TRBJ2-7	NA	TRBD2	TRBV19	CATRRAGGPSYEQYF	TGTGCCACCCGGAGGGCGGGAGGGCCCTCCTACGAGCAGTACTTC
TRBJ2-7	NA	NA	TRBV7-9	CASTLKGSRAYEQYF	TGTGCCAGCACCTTAAAAGGGTCCAGGGCCTACGAGCAGTACTTC
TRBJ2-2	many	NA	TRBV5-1	CASSAPSSTGELFF	TGCGCCAGCAGCGCCCCATCAAGCACCGGGGAGCTGTTTTTT
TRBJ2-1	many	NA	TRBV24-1	CATSAQRGVNNEQFF	TGTGCCACCAGTGCACAAAGGGGGGTCAACAATGAGCAGTTCTTC